This record looks at one TCR beta chain sequence and its context. This sample is part of a study of blood T cell repertoires in COVID-19. As for the study in general: Collection of acute and convalescent COVID-19 samples took place in the United States, Italy and Spain. From T cells, B-cell-depleted T cells, or PBMCs came the material, which was cDNA or gDNA.

One Seattle source followed patients from active infection through their disease course. This CDR3 is 16 amino acids long. Germline lookup yields CDR1 SGHKS and CDR2 YYEKEE (reference sequence). V lost 0 bases and J lost 7, with 16 bases in between. The assay was immunoSEQ multiplex PCR, and TCRdb's table has in-frame clones only and misses some. Counted here are about 160,000 clones, roughly 84% occurring once; the ten biggest clones make up roughly 5.4%. The origin of this receptor is a woman aged 45-65 years with COVID-19, enrolled during active disease. The rearrangement joins TRBV5-5 to TRBJ2-2; tentative D call: TRBD1 (6 bases). The sequencing input was peripheral blood. CDR3 loop: CASSLGGRLVNGELFF. The CDR3 DNA sequence: TGTGCCAGCAGCTTGGGGGGGCGCCTGGTTAACGGGGAGCTGTTTTTT.